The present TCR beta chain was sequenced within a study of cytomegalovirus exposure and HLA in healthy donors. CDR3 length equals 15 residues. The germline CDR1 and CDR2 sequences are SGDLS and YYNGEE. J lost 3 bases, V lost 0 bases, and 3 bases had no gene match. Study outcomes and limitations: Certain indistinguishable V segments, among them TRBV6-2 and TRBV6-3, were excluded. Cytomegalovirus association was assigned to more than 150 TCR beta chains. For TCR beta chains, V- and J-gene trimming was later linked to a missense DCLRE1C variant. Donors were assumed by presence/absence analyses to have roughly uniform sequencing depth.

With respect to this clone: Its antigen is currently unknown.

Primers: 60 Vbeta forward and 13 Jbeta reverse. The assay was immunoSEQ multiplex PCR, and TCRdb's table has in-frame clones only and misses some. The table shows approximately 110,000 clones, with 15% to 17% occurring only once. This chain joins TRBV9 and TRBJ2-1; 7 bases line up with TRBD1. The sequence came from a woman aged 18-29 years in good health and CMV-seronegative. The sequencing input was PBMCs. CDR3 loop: CASSVEQGSYNEQFF. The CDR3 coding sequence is TGTGCCAGCAGCGTAGAACAGGGGAGCTACAATGAGCAGTTCTTC.